One sample yielded the 9 T cell receptor beta chains listed below, sequenced in a study of cytomegalovirus exposure and HLA in healthy donors. PCR involved 60 Vbeta and 13 Jbeta primers. Sequencing was performed with immunoSEQ multiplex PCR; in TCRdb, only in-frame clones are kept and a portion is missing. The sample has around 150,000 clones; roughly 80% are singletons. The sequenced sample consisted of PBMCs. Receptor source: a human donor in good health.

The gene calls are TRBV18 and TRBJ1-1; D ambiguous. CDR1 and CDR2 from the germline V gene are KGHSH and LQKENI. CDR3 length equals 13 residues. The V and J ends lost 6 bases and 5 bases respectively, with 13 bases between them. CDR3 in amino acids: CASSLKVETEAFF. In DNA form, the CDR3 reads TGTGCCAGCTCCCTAAAAGTTGAGACTGAAGCTTTCTTT.

This rearrangement joins TRBV4-2 to TRBJ2-1; the match to TRBD1 covers 11 bases. The ends lost 2 bases at V and 2 bases at J; junction bases unmatched: 8. Germline V gives CDR1 LGHNA, CDR2 YNFKEQ. The CDR3 runs to 18 residues. The CDR3: CASSQRRGQGATYNEQFF. The CDR3 DNA reads as TGTGCCAGCAGCCAACGACGCGGACAGGGGGCCACCTACAATGAGCAGTTCTTC.

This chain uses TRBV19 with TRBJ2-1, with unresolved D. V lost 1 base and J 6 bases, leaving 4 bases between the germline ends. Germline V gene lookup returns CDR1 LNHDA and CDR2 SQIVND (reference sequence). CDR3 size: 12 residues. CDR3 in amino acids: CASSIVSNEQFF. DNA of the CDR3: TGTGCCAGTAGTATAGTTAGCAATGAGCAGTTCTTC.

The genes are TRBV29-1 and TRBJ2-2; D is ambiguous. The germline CDR1 and CDR2 sequences are SQVTM and ANQGSEA. V was clipped by 2 bases and J by 2 bases, with 9 bases between them. The CDR3 length is 14 residues. CDR3 residues: CSVESQDNTGELFF. DNA of the CDR3: TGCAGCGTTGAAAGTCAGGATAACACCGGGGAGCTGTTTTTT.

CDR3 sequence reads: CASSFQGPDEQYF. CDR3 DNA sequence: TGTGCCAGCAGCTTTCAGGGGCCCGACGAGCAGTACTTC. The chain links TRBV7-9 to TRBJ2-7; TRBD1 might be the D (6 bases). V lost 3 bases to trimming and J lost 5 bases, with 11 bases between them. CDR3 length: 13 amino acids. Germline V gene sequence: CDR1 SEHNR, CDR2 FQNEAQ (reference sequence).

The chain combines TRBV18 with TRBJ1-4; D call uncertain. CDR3 length: 15 residues. The germline V and J ends were trimmed by 3 bases and 5 bases, with 13 bases remaining between them. Germline values: CDR1 KGHSH, CDR2 LQKENI. The CDR3 region has the DNA TGTGCCAGCTCACCGTGGCAGATTAACAATGAAAAACTGTTTTTT. It encodes CASSPWQINNEKLFF.

The rearrangement uses TRBV28 and TRBJ2-3; possibly TRBD2 for D (6 bases). Looked up from germline, CDR1 is MDHEN and CDR2 is SYDVKM. Trimming stripped 3 bases from V and 2 bases from J, with 12 bases between. The CDR3 is made up of 15 amino acids. The CDR3 DNA reads TGTGCCAGCAGTTTCCTGGGGGGAAACACAGATACGCAGTATTTT. Translation gives CASSFLGGNTDTQYF.

The chain joins TRBV5-4 to TRBJ1-1; unclear D gene. V was clipped by 4 bases and J by 1 base, with 5 bases between them. The CDR3 extends over 12 amino acids. Germline V CDR1 and CDR2: SGHNT, YYREEE (reference sequence). CDR3 protein: CASSDKNTEAFF. The CDR3 DNA reads TGTGCCAGCAGCGACAAGAACACTGAAGCTTTCTTT.

V gene TRBV6-1 combines with J gene TRBJ2-3, with 7 bases matching TRBD2. V was clipped by 4 bases and J by 0 bases; unmatched bases: 4. Germline V gene data show CDR1 as MNHNS and CDR2 as SASEGT. The CDR3 extends over 15 amino acids. The CDR3: CASSVSGRSTDTQYF. The CDR3 region has the DNA TGTGCCAGCAGTGTTAGCGGGCGGAGCACAGATACGCAGTATTTT.